In this sample, the clone carrying this TCR beta chain turned up a few times. From germline, CDR1 is SQVTM and CDR2 ANQGSEA. V was cut by 3 bases and J by 1 base, with 7 bases left in between. This CDR3 has 12 residues. This sample was taken from a study of early T cells in non-severe SARS-CoV-2 infection. TCRdb re-derived calls from the 5' RACE reads in MiXCR, one entry per CDR3 protein. The data show tens of thousands of distinct CDR3 sequences, approximately 9% seen once. The sequenced material came from whole blood. This chain joins TRBV29-1 and TRBJ2-7, with D perhaps TRBD1 or TRBD2 (5 bases each). This sequence originates from an adult who was a healthcare worker with PCR-confirmed SARS-CoV-2 infection or an uninfected control (not recorded which). This CDR3 is CSVEGVSYEQYF. The CDR3 region has the DNA TGCAGCGTTGAGGGGGTTTCCTACGAGCAGTACTTC.